This T cell receptor (beta chain) was identified in a study of cytomegalovirus exposure and HLA in healthy donors. Study-wide findings and caveats: One variant, a missense change in DCLRE1C, was linked in a later analysis to TCR beta V- and J-gene trimming.

V was pared by 4 bases and J by 5 bases, with 20 bases between. Germline CDR1 reads KGHSH; CDR2 reads LQKENI. The CDR3 is 17 residues long. The PCR employed 60 Vbeta primers together with 13 Jbeta primers. This table comes from immunoSEQ multiplex PCR, and its TCRdb copy is limited to in-frame clones, with some not included. The table includes about 98,000 clones, roughly three fifths detected once. As to this clone: Its antigen is still unknown.

Sequencing used PBMCs. The TCR sequence derives from a human donor in good health. The chain uses TRBV18 and TRBJ1-4; tentatively, D is TRBD1 (5 bases). This CDR3 reads CASSQGHVISPNEKLFF. The CDR3 DNA follows: TGTGCCAGCTCACAAGGACATGTTATTTCCCCAAATGAAAAACTGTTTTTT.